A selection of T cell receptor beta chains follows, all from one sample in a study of blood T cells in healthy people across ages. TCRdb reanalysed the 5' RACE reads using MiXCR and keeps one entry per CDR3 protein. This table has more than 1,000,000 distinct CDR3 sequences, approximately 25% appearing once. The same data also contributed to another study, on T cells of mothers and their children.

The sample consisted of blood. The receptors here all came from a girl aged 2-10 years in good health. The CDR3 runs from the conserved cysteine through the conserved F or W. A D gene is named only where the DNA matches it firmly. Part of the rows lack a size; the others show once, few, many or a class for expanded clones.

>TRBV29-1|.|TRBJ2-7|.
TGCAGCGTTGTAGGGACAAACTACGAGCAGTACTTC
CSVVGTNYEQYF
>TRBV7-8|.|TRBJ2-7|TRBD2
TGTGCCAGCAGCTTAGGGGGACTAGCGGGTTACGAGCAGTACTTC
CASSLGGLAGYEQYF
>TRBV9|many|TRBJ2-1|.
TGTGCCAGCAATTGGGCCGGGGATGAGCAGTTCTTC
CASNWAGDEQFF
>TRBV28|few|TRBJ1-1|.
TGTGCCAGCAGTCAGAGTAAAGAAGCTTTCTTT
CASSQSKEAFF
>TRBV11-2|.|TRBJ2-5|.
TGTGCCAGCAGCTCGTCCGCACTGGAGCCCCAGTACTTC
CASSSSALEPQYF
>TRBV3-1|few|TRBJ2-2|.
TGTGCCAGCAGCACCCAGGGGGAGCTGTTTTTT
CASSTQGELFF
>TRBV10-3|.|TRBJ2-7|TRBD2
TGTGCCATCGAATCGGGCGGGGGGTCCTACGAGCAGTACTTC
CAIESGGGSYEQYF
>TRBV4-1|.|TRBJ2-1|TRBD2
TGCGCCAGCAGCCGGCCTCGACTAGCAGATTTCTACAATGAGCAGTTCTTC
CASSRPRLADFYNEQFF
>TRBV11-2|.|TRBJ2-1|.
TGTGCCAGTAAGCTGTACAATGAGCAGTTCTTC
CASKLYNEQFF
>TRBV20-1|few|TRBJ2-5|TRBD2
TGCAGTGCTAGAGTCCGTAGCGGGAGTAAAGAGACCCAGTACTTC
CSARVRSGSKETQYF
>TRBV4-1|.|TRBJ2-1|.
TGCGCCAGCAGCCAAACCAGGGTGGATGAGCAGTTCTTC
CASSQTRVDEQFF
>TRBV7-2|few|TRBJ2-5|.
TGTGCCAGCAGCTTAATCCAGGCGTACCAAGAGACCCAGTACTTC
CASSLIQAYQETQYF
>TRBV11-2|few|TRBJ2-5|.
TGTGCCAGCAGCTTCGAGGGACCAAGGGGCTGGGAGACCCAGTACTTC
CASSFEGPRGWETQYF
>TRBV29-1|few|TRBJ1-1|.
TGCAGCGTTGATATAGCGGGGAACACTGAAGCTTTCTTT
CSVDIAGNTEAFF
>TRBV28|few|TRBJ2-2|TRBD2
TGTGCCAGCCGAATACCGGGACTAGGCCTAAACGGGGAGCTGTTTTTT
CASRIPGLGLNGELFF
>TRBV5-1|many|TRBJ2-3|TRBD2
TGCGCCAGCAGCTCCGGACTAGCGAGCACAGATACGCAGTATTTT
CASSSGLASTDTQYF
>TRBV20-1|.|TRBJ2-7|.
TGCAGTGCTAGCGACCTACGGTTTTACGAGCAGTACTTC
CSASDLRFYEQYF
>TRBV20-1|.|TRBJ2-7|.
TGCAGTGCTCAACCGGGGGATATAGGCTACGAGCAGTACTTC
CSAQPGDIGYEQYF
>TRBV9|.|TRBJ1-2|.
TGTGCCAGCAGCGTAGCCCCACAACTATCACCGTACCAGGGATACACCTTC
CASSVAPQLSPYQGYTF
>TRBV19|.|TRBJ2-7|TRBD2
TGTGCCAGTAGTACAGGACTAGCGGGAGTTTCCGAGCAGTACTTC
CASSTGLAGVSEQYF
>TRBV5-1|.|TRBJ2-3|TRBD1
TGCGCCAGCAGCAGAACCGGGACAGGGGGCTCAGATACGCAGTATTTT
CASSRTGTGGSDTQYF
>TRBV29-1|few|TRBJ2-7|.
TGCAGCGGGGTAGTCCGAAATTCCTACGAGCAGTACTTC
CSGVVRNSYEQYF
>TRBV12-3/TRBV12-4|.|TRBJ1-5|TRBD1
TGTGCCAGCAGTTCAGGGACAGGGAGCGGAAACAATCAGCCCCAGCATTTT
CASSSGTGSGNNQPQHF
>TRBV29-1|.|TRBJ2-2|.
TGCAGCGTTCTTCGGGACAACACCGGGGAGCTGTTTTTT
CSVLRDNTGELFF
>TRBV2|.|TRBJ2-7|.
TGTGCCAGCATCGAAGGTCTAAAGGTCAGGAACGAGCAGTACTTC
CASIEGLKVRNEQYF
>TRBV29-1|.|TRBJ1-1|.
TGCAGCGCTGAAACTGAACCCGGGGCTTTCTTT
CSAETEPGAFF
>TRBV27|.|TRBJ2-7|TRBD1
TGTGCCAGCAGCTGGGACAGGGCTGGCTACGAGCAGTACTTC
CASSWDRAGYEQYF
>TRBV9|few|TRBJ2-7|.
TGTGCCAGCAGCGTAGAGGGAGGAGGGCCCTACGAGCAGTACTTC
CASSVEGGGPYEQYF
>TRBV7-2|.|TRBJ1-2|TRBD1
TGTGCCAGCAGCCCCTTACAGGGGCTTGGCTACACCTTC
CASSPLQGLGYTF
>TRBV7-8|.|TRBJ2-3|TRBD2
TGTGCCAGCAGCTTATCGGCTAGCGGGGTGACAGATACGCAGTATTTT
CASSLSASGVTDTQYF
>TRBV28|few|TRBJ2-1|TRBD1
TGTGCCAGCAGTTTCTTGGGACTCCGACAGGGGGCTGACTTC
CASSFLGLRQGADF
>TRBV29-1|few|TRBJ1-1|TRBD1
TGCAGCGTTGCTTGGGAGGGGGCCCACTTGTCTGAAGCTTTCTTT
CSVAWEGAHLSEAFF
>TRBV9|.|TRBJ1-1|.
TGTGCCAGCAGCGTAGGATGGGAATCCGCTGAAGCTTTCTTT
CASSVGWESAEAFF
>TRBV15|.|TRBJ2-2|.
TGTGCCACCGCAGGGACCGCTTACGCCGGGGAGCTGTTTTTT
CATAGTAYAGELFF
>TRBV4-1|.|TRBJ2-3|.
TGCGCCAGCAGCCAAGAACGCGGCGGGTTCACAGATACGCAGTATTTT
CASSQERGGFTDTQYF
>TRBV15|.|TRBJ2-7|.
TGTGCCACCAGCATGGTGTCCAGGGTCGAGCAGTACTTC
CATSMVSRVEQYF
>TRBV20-1|few|TRBJ2-3|.
TGCAGTGCTAGAGGGAGGGGGGTGGGCACAGATACGCAGTATTTT
CSARGRGVGTDTQYF
>TRBV2|.|TRBJ2-5|.
TGTGCCAGCAGTGACGGTCAAACCCAAGAGACCCAGTACTTC
CASSDGQTQETQYF
>TRBV20-1|.|TRBJ1-3|.
TGCAGTGCTAGGGGGGCGGAGTCCTCTGGAAACACCATATATTTT
CSARGAESSGNTIYF
>TRBV5-1|few|TRBJ1-2|TRBD1
TGCGCCAGCAGCCCGGGGACAGGGGAGAACTATGGCTACACCTTC
CASSPGTGENYGYTF
>TRBV9|.|TRBJ2-5|TRBD1
TGTGCCAGCAGCGTAGAGACAGGGCAAGAGACCCAGTACTTC
CASSVETGQETQYF
>TRBV13|.|TRBJ2-1|.
TGTGCCAGCAGCTCTAATACAGAAGGGCATGGGCAGTTCTTC
CASSSNTEGHGQFF
>TRBV7-3|many|TRBJ2-1|.
TGTGCCAGCAGCTCTAGCTCCTACAATGAGCAGTTCTTC
CASSSSSYNEQFF
>TRBV3-1|few|TRBJ2-7|.
TGTGCCAGCAGCCTAAGACAGGGCATAGCGGGTCGCGAGCAGTACTTC
CASSLRQGIAGREQYF
>TRBV6-1|few|TRBJ2-1|.
TGTGCCAGCAGCTCCATCTGGGGGGCGGACGCGCCCAATGAGCAGTTCTTC
CASSSIWGADAPNEQFF
>TRBV7-9|few|TRBJ2-5|TRBD2
TGTGCCAGCAGCCCTCGGACTAGCGGGATGTCGCGTTGGGAGACCCAGTACTTC
CASSPRTSGMSRWETQYF
>TRBV7-8|few|TRBJ2-1|TRBD1
TGTGCCAGCAGCACCCGAAGGACAGGGGTCGGCAATGAGCAGTTCTTC
CASSTRRTGVGNEQFF
>TRBV3-1|.|TRBJ2-5|TRBD2
TGTGTCAGCAGCCAAGATGAGACTAGCGGCTTCCAAGAGACCCAGTACTTC
CVSSQDETSGFQETQYF
>TRBV5-5|.|TRBJ2-5|.
TGTGCCAGCAGCTTGGAACCAGGGGGAGGGTTAGAGACCCAGTACTTC
CASSLEPGGGLETQYF
>TRBV27|few|TRBJ2-5|TRBD2
TGTGCCAGCAGTTTATCGCCCAGCGGGGTAGAGGAGACCCAGTACTTC
CASSLSPSGVEETQYF
>TRBV20-1|many|TRBJ1-5|.
TGCAGTGCTAGAGTACCGGGAGGCAATCAGCCCCAGCATTTT
CSARVPGGNQPQHF
>TRBV10-3|few|TRBJ2-1|.
TGTGCCATCAGTGAGGTGGGCCTCGACAATGAGCAGTTCTTC
CAISEVGLDNEQFF
>TRBV11-2|.|TRBJ2-5|TRBD2
TGTGCCAGCAGCTTAGCGTTGGTAGCGGGCGGACCCAACCAGTACTTC
CASSLALVAGGPNQYF
>TRBV19|few|TRBJ1-2|TRBD1
TGTGCCAGTACGATGAAGACAGGGGGCTCTTTACTCTATGGCTACACCTTC
CASTMKTGGSLLYGYTF
>TRBV14|.|TRBJ2-1|TRBD2
TGTGCCAGCAGCCAAGAACTCGCTAGCGGGAGGGCCGATGAGCAGTTCTTC
CASSQELASGRADEQFF
>TRBV20-1|few|TRBJ2-1|TRBD2
TGCAGTGCTAGAGATAATGCGGGAGGGCCACACAATGAGCAGTTCTTC
CSARDNAGGPHNEQFF
>TRBV7-2|.|TRBJ2-5|TRBD2
TGTGCCAGCAGCCTCCCGACTAGCGGGGTTTTGAAAGAGACCCAGTACTTC
CASSLPTSGVLKETQYF
>TRBV13|.|TRBJ2-1|.
TGTGCCAGCAGCCCTAGGGCAGGGTCGAACGAGCAGTTCTTC
CASSPRAGSNEQFF